Reported below is one TCR beta chain. What it recognizes is unknown. Trimming shortened V by 3 bases and J by 1 base, and 4 bases separated the two germline ends. CDR1 is KGHSH and CDR2 is LQKENI in the germline V gene. This CDR3 spans 13 amino acids. After template switching added a universal primer site, the resulting cDNA carried unique molecular identifiers. Each CDR3 protein gets one entry after TCRdb re-called the 5' RACE reads with MiXCR. The table records 570,000 or so distinct CDR3 sequences, approximately 10% of them present only once. This sample stems from a study of identical twins. Overall study findings and caveats: Models predicted less out-of-frame TCR alpha sharing in monozygotic twins than was found. Cross-sectional statistical analysis, not tracking of the same donors, underpinned the conclusions.

These same data were also listed under a study on yellow fever vaccine responses in identical twins. That work adds: Twins' T cell vaccine responses reportedly looked partly convergent, partly personalized.

This clonotype was obtained from a woman between 18 and 29 years old in good health. The chain carries TRBV18 and TRBJ1-5; D not resolved. The specimen was PBMCs. As DNA, the CDR3 is TGTGCCAGCTCACCTTCAAGCAATCAGCCCCAGCATTTT. Its protein is CASSPSSNQPQHF.